These 9 T cell receptor beta chains share one sample of origin, sequenced in a study of blood T cell repertoires in COVID-19. Profiled with immunoSEQ multiplex PCR; TCRdb holds only in-frame clones, not every one. This sample yields 150,000 to 200,000 clones, of which 80% to 95% are seen a single time; approximately 0.5% belongs to the top ten. The sample comprised peripheral blood. The receptors shown here come from a man in his fifties or sixties with acute or convalescent COVID-19.

This clone was detected only a few times. The CDR3 is CASSAHFTGQGRVQPQHF. DNA of the CDR3: TGTGCCAGCAGTGCACACTTCACCGGACAGGGCCGGGTTCAGCCCCAGCATTTT. The chain has TRBV2 and TRBJ1-5; 8 bases match TRBD1. The germline V gene encodes CDR1 SNHLY and CDR2 FYNNEI. This CDR3 contains 18 residues. V lost 4 bases and J lost 6; bases outside the gene matches: 17.

The chain joins TRBV27 to TRBJ1-5; 7 positions agree with TRBD1. The CDR3 covers 14 residues. Trimming removed 8 bases from V and 4 bases from J; junction bases left unmatched: 8. Germline V lookup: CDR1 MNHEY, CDR2 SMNVEV (reference sequence). The CDR3 DNA follows: TGTGCCAGCCGAGCGACAGGGCGGAATCAGCCCCAGCATTTT. Translation: CASRATGRNQPQHF.

The chain recombines TRBV2 with TRBJ2-6, with a tentative D call TRBD2 (6 bases). Trimming cost V 7 bases and J 0 bases, with 10 bases left between them. Per the germline V gene, CDR1 is SNHLY and CDR2 is FYNNEI. The CDR3 totals 15 residues. CDR3 in DNA: TGTGCCAGCAAGGGACTGAACTCTGGGGCCAACGTCCTGACTTTC. Protein sequence: CASKGLNSGANVLTF.

This clone appeared a single time. The V and J genes are TRBV7-9 and TRBJ2-7, with 7 bases matching TRBD2. The V and J ends lost 5 bases and 3 bases, in that order; junction bases with no gene match: 10. CDR1 is SEHNR, CDR2 FQNEAQ, per germline (reference sequence). This CDR3 contains 15 residues. CDR3 amino acids: CASSLLSGLYYEQYF. CDR3 DNA: TGTGCCAGCAGCCTGCTTTCGGGACTATACTACGAGCAGTACTTC.

The chain couples TRBV7-8 to TRBJ1-5; possible D gene TRBD1, 6 bases. The germline gives CDR1 SGHVS, CDR2 FQNEAQ. With 5 bases removed from V and 1 base from J, the gap between germline ends came to 15 bases. This CDR3 has 16 amino acids. The CDR3 here is CASSPVRTESNQPQHF. The CDR3 DNA reads TGTGCCAGCAGCCCAGTCCGGACAGAAAGCAATCAGCCCCAGCATTTT.

The chain is built from TRBV5-1 and TRBJ2-5, with 10 positions matching TRBD2. The germline V gene has CDR1 SGHRS and CDR2 YFSETQ. This CDR3 contains 15 residues. J gave up 5 bases and V 1 base, and 5 bases lay outside the gene matches. For the CDR3, the DNA is TGCGCCAGCAGCTTGACAGCGGGAGGGCCGGAGACCCAGTACTTC. This gives the protein CASSLTAGGPETQYF.

The chain uses TRBV18 and TRBJ2-7; 11 bases fit TRBD1. This CDR3 has 15 residues. Germline CDR1 is KGHSH and CDR2 is LQKENI. V shed 2 bases, J shed 4 bases, and the junction held 4 bases outside the gene matches. The CDR3 region has the DNA TGTGCCAGCTCACCAAACGGACAGGGGGCTTACGAGCAGTACGTC. Amino acid sequence: CASSPNGQGAYEQYV.

J is TRBJ2-7 and V is TRBV19, with D unclear. This CDR3 contains 13 residues. Trimming removed 1 base at V and 3 bases at J, with 7 bases between. CDR1 and CDR2 from the germline V gene are LNHDA and SQIVND (reference sequence). CDR3 nucleotide sequence: TGTGCCAGTAGTATAGGGAGCCGCTACGAGCAGTACTTC. This translates into CASSIGSRYEQYF.

The chain couples TRBV11-2 to TRBJ2-1, with a possible D match to TRBD1 (6 bases). The CDR3 loop spans 15 amino acids. Trimming took 3 bases from V and 13 from J, leaving 22 bases between them. In germline, CDR1 is SGHAT, CDR2 FQNNGV. CDR3 DNA: TGTGCCAGCAGCTTTGTTTATTCGGACAGCAGTAGTCAGTTCTTC. This sequence encodes CASSFVYSDSSSQFF.